These 4 T cell receptor beta chains were sequenced from one sample in a study of cytomegalovirus exposure and HLA in healthy donors. PCR primers comprised 60 Vbeta and 13 Jbeta primers. Assay used: immunoSEQ multiplex PCR; TCRdb lists only in-frame clones, some missing. The sample includes 160,000 or so clones, roughly 75% of them seen just once. What was sequenced was PBMCs. These receptor sequences come from a female donor in good health and CMV-seronegative.

The chain carries TRBV18 and TRBJ2-5; D may be TRBD2 (5 bases). V shed 3 bases and J shed 5 bases, with 13 bases lying between them. This CDR3 spans 14 amino acids. From germline, CDR1 is KGHSH and CDR2 LQKENI. Here the CDR3 DNA reads TGTGCCAGCTCACCTAATGCGGGCGCGGAGACCCAGTACTTC. The encoded protein is CASSPNAGAETQYF.

CDR3 region: CASSPEETQYF. Here the CDR3 DNA reads TGTGCCAGCTCACCCGAAGAGACCCAGTACTTC. The chain uses TRBV18 and TRBJ2-5; no firm D call. V was pared by 3 bases and J by 3 bases, with 2 bases between. This CDR3 region has 11 residues. In germline, CDR1 is KGHSH, CDR2 LQKENI. Variable domain in full (rest from reference TRBV18 and TRBJ2-5): NAGVMQNPRHLVRRRGQEARLRCSPMKGHSHVYWYRQLPEEGLKFMVYLQKENIIDESGMPKERFSAEFPKEGPSILRIQQVVRGDSAAYFCASSPEETQYFGPGTRLLVL.

The chain joins TRBV7-2 to TRBJ2-7, with 7 positions matching TRBD2. The CDR3 length is 16 residues. V was clipped by 0 bases and J by 0 bases; unmatched bases: 5. The germline V gene has CDR1 SGHTA and CDR2 FQGNSA. As DNA, the CDR3 is TGTGCCAGCAGCTTAGCGGGCGGGAGAATCTCCTACGAGCAGTACTTC. Its translation: CASSLAGGRISYEQYF.

This CDR3 reads CASSSGLAGGGDTQYF. The CDR3 region has the DNA TGTGCCAGCAGCTCGGGACTAGCGGGAGGAGGTGATACGCAGTATTTT. V is TRBV7-3 and J is TRBJ2-3; 15 bases match TRBD2. There are 16 residues in the CDR3. From germline, CDR1 is SGHTA and CDR2 FQGTGA. The V gene end was trimmed by 4 bases and the J gene end by 6 bases; junction bases not matched to a gene: 5. Filled out from reference TRBV7-3 and TRBJ2-3, the complete variable domain reads GAGVSQTPSNKVTEKGKYVELRCDPISGHTALYWYRQSLGQGPEFLIYFQGTGAADDSGLPNDRFFAVRPEGSVSTLKIQRTERGDSAVYLCASSSGLAGGGDTQYFGPGTRLTVL.